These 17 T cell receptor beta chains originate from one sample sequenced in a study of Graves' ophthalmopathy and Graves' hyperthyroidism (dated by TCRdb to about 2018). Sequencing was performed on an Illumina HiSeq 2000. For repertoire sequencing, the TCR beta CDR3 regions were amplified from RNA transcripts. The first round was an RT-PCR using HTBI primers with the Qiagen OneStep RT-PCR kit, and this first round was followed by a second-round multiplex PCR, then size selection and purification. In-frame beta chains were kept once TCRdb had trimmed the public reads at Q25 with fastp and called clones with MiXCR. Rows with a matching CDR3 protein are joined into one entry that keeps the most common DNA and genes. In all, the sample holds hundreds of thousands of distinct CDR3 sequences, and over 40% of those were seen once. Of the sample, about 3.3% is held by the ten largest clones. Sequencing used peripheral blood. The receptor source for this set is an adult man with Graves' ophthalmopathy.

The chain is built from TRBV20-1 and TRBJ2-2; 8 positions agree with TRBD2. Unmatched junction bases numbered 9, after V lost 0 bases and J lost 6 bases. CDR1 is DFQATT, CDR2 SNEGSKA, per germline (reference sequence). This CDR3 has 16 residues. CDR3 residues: CSARDLNGGVAGELFF. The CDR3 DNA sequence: TGCAGTGCTAGAGATCTAAACGGGGGGGTGGCCGGGGAGCTGTTTTTT.

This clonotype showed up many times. This CDR3 is CATRRAGENTEAFF. The CDR3 nucleotides read TGTGCCACCAGACGGGCTGGAGAGAACACTGAAGCTTTCTTT. The V gene is TRBV24-1, the J gene TRBJ1-1; D is undetermined. Between the trimmed V and J ends, which lost 7 bases and 1 base, there was a span of 12 bases. CDR3 size: 14 residues. Germline values: CDR1 KGHDR, CDR2 SFDVKD.

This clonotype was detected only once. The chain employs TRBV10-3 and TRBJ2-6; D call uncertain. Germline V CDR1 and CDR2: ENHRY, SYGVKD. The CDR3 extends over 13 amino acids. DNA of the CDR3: TGTACCGGAATGAGCTCTGGGGCCAACGTCCTGACTTTC. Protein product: CTGMSSGANVLTF.

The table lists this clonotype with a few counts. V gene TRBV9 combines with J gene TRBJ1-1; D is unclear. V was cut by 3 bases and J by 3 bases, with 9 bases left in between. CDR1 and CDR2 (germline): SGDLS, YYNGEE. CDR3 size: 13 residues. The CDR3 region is CASSAPEDTEAFF. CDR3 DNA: TGTGCCAGCAGCGCCCCTGAAGACACTGAAGCTTTCTTT.

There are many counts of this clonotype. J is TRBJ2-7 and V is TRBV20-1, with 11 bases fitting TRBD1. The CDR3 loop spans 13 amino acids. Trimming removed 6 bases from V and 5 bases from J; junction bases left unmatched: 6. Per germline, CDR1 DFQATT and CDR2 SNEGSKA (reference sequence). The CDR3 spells CSAWDRGKNEQYF. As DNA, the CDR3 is TGCAGTGCCTGGGACAGGGGGAAGAACGAGCAGTACTTC.

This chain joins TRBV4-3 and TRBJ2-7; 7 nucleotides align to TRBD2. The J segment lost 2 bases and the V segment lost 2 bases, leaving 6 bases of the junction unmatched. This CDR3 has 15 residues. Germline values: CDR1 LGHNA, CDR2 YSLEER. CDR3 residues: CASSQRSGMPYEQYF. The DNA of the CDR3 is TGCGCCAGCAGCCAACGAAGCGGGATGCCCTACGAGCAGTACTTC.

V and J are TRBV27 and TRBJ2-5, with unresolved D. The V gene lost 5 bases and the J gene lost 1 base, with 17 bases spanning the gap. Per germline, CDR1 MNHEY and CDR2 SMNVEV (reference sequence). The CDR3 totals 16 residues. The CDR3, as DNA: TGTGCCAGCAGTGAAAAACCGAACCTTCTCCAAGAGACCCAGTACTTC. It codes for CASSEKPNLLQETQYF.

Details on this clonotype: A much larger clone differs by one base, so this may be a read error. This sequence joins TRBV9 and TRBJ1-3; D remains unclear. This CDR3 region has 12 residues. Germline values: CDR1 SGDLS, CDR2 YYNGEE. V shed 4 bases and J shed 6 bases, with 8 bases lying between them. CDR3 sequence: CASSPIENTIYF. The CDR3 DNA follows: TGTGCCAGCAGCCCCATTGAAAACACCATATATTTT. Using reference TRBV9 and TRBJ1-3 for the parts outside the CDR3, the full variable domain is DSGVTQTPKHLITATGQRVTLRCSPRSGDLSVYWYQQSLDQGLQFLIQYYNGEERAKGNILERFSAQQFPDLHSELNLSSLELGDSALYFCASSPIENTIYFGEGSWLTVV.

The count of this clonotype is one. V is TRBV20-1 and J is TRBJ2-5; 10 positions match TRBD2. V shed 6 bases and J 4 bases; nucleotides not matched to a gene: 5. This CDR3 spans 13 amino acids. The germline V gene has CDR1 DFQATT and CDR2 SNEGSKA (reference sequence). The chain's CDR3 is CSALTSGIETQYF. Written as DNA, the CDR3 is TGCAGTGCACTCACTAGCGGGATAGAGACCCAGTACTTC.

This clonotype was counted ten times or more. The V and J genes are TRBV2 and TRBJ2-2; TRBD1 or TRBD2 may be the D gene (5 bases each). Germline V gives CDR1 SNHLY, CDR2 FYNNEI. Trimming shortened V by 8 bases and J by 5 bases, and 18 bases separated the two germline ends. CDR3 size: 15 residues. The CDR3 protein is CASGTGKISTGELFF. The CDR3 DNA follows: TGTGCCAGCGGGACGGGAAAGATTAGTACCGGGGAGCTGTTTTTT.

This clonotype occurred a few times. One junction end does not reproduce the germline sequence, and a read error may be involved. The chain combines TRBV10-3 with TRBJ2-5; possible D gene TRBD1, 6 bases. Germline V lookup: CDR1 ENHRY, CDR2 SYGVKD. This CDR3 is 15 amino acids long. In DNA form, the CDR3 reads TGTGCCAGCAGTTATCAGGGGCTCCTAAGGGAGACCCAGTACTTC. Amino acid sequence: CASSYQGLLRETQYF.

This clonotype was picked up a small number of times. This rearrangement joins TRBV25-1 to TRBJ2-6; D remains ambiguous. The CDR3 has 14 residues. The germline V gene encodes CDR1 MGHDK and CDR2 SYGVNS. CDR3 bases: TGTGCTAGAGAGGCGAAATCTGGGGCCAACGTCCTGACTTTC. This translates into CAREAKSGANVLTF.

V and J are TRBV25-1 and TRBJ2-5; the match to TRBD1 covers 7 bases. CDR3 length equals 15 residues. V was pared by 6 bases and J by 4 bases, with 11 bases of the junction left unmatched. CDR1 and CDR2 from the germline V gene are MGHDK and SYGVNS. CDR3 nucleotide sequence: TGTGCCAGCAGCTTAGGGTACAGGGGCGGAGAGACCCAGTACTTC. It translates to CASSLGYRGGETQYF.

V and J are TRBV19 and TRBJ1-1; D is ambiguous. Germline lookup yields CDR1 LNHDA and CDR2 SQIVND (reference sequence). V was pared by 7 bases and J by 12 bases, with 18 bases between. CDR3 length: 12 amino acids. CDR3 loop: CASTDLDMDTFF. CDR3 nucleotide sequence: TGTGCCAGTACCGACCTGGATATGGATACTTTCTTT.

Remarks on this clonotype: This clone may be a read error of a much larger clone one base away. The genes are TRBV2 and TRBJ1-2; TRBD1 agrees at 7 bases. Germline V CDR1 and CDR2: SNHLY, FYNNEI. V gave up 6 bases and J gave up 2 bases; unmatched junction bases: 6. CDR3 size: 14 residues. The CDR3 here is CASSRAGQNYGYTF. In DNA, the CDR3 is TGTGCCAGCAGCCGAGCGGGACAGAACTATGGCTACACCTTC.

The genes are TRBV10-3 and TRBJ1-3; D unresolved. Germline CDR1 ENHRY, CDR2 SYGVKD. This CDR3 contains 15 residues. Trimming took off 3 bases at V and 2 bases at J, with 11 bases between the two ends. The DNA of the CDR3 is TGTGCCATCAGTGACAAGGCGGGGACTGGAAACACCATATATTTT. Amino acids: CAISDKAGTGNTIYF.

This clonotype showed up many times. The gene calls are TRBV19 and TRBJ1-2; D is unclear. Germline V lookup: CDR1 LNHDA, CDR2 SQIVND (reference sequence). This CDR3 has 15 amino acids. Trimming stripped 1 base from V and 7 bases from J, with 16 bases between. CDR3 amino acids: CASSIVGGQAPGYTF. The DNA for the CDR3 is TGTGCCAGTAGTATAGTGGGAGGCCAGGCACCTGGCTACACCTTC.